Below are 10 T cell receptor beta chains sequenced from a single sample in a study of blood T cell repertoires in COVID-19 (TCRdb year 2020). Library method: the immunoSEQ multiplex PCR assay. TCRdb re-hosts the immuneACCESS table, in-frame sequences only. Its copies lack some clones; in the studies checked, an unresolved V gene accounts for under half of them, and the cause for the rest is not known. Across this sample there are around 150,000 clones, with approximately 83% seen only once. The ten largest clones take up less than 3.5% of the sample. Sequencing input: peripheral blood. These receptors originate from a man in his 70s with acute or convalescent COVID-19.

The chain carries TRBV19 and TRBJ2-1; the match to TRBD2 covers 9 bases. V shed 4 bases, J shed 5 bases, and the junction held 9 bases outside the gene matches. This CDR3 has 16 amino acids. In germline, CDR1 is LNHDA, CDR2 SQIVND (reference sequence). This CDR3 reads CASSTRTSALNNEQFF. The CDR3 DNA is TGTGCCAGTAGTACTCGGACTAGCGCTTTGAACAATGAGCAGTTCTTC.

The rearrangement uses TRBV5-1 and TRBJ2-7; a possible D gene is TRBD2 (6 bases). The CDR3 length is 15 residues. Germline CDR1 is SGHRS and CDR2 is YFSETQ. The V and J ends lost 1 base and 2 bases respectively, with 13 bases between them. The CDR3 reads CASSLRGLATYEQYF. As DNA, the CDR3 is TGCGCCAGCAGCTTGCGCGGTCTAGCGACCTACGAGCAGTACTTC.

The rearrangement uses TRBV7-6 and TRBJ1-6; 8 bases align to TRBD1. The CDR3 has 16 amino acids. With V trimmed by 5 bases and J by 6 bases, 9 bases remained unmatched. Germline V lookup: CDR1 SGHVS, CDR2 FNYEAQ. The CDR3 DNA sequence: TGTGCCAGCAGCGAAGACAGGGGTCGGATTAATTCACCCCTCCACTTT. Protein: CASSEDRGRINSPLHF. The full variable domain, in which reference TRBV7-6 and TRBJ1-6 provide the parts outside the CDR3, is GAGVSQSPRYKVTKRGQDVALRCDPISGHVSLYWYRQALGQGPEFLTYFNYEAQQDKSGLPNDRFSAERPEGSISTLTIQRTEQRDSAMYRCASSEDRGRINSPLHFGNGTRLTVT.

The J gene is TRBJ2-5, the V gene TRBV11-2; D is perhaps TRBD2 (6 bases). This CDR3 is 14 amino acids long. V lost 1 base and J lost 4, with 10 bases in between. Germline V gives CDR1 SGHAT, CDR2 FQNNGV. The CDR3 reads CASSLVAGRETQYF. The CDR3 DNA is TGTGCCAGCAGCTTAGTCGCGGGGCGAGAGACCCAGTACTTC.

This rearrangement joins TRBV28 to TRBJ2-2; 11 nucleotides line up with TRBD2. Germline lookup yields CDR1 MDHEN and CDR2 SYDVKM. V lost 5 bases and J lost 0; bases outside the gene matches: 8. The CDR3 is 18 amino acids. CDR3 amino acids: CASSPGTSGYANTGELFF. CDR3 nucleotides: TGTGCCAGCAGTCCCGGGACTAGCGGATATGCGAACACCGGGGAGCTGTTTTTT.

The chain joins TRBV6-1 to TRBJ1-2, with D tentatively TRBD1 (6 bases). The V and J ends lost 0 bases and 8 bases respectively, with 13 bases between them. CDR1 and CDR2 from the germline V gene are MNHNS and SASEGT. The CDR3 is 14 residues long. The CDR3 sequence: CASSEAAGARGYTF. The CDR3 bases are TGTGCCAGCAGTGAAGCTGCAGGGGCTCGAGGCTACACCTTC.

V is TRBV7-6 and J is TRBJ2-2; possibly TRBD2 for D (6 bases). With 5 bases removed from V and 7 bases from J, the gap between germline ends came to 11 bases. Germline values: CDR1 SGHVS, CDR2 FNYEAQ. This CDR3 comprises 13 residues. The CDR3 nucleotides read TGTGCCAGCAGCCCAAGACTAGACGGGGAGCTGTTTTTT. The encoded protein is CASSPRLDGELFF.

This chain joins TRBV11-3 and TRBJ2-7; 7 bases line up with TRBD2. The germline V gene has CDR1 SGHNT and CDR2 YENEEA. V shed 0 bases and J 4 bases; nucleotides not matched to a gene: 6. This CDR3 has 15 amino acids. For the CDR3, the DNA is TGTGCCAGCAGCTTAGATTCTAGCGGACTTTACGAGCAGTACTTC. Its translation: CASSLDSSGLYEQYF.

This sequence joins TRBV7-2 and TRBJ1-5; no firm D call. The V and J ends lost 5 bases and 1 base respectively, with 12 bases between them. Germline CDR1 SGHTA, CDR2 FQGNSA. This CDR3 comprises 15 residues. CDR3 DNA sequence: TGTGCCAGCAGCGAGACGGGGATGAGCAATCAGCCCCAGCATTTT. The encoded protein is CASSETGMSNQPQHF. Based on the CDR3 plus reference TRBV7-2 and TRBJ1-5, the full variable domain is GAGVSQSPSNKVTEKGKDVELRCDPISGHTALYWYRQSLGQGLEFLIYFQGNSAPDKSGLPSDRFSAERTGGSVSTLTIQRTQQEDSAVYLCASSETGMSNQPQHFGDGTRLSIL.

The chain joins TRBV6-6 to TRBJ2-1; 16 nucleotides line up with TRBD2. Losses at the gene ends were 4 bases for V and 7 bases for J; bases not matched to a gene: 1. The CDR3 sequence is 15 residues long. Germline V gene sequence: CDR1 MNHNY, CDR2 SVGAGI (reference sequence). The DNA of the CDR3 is TGTGCCAGCAGTTCGGGACTAGCGGGAGGGAATGAGCAGTTCTTC. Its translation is CASSSGLAGGNEQFF.